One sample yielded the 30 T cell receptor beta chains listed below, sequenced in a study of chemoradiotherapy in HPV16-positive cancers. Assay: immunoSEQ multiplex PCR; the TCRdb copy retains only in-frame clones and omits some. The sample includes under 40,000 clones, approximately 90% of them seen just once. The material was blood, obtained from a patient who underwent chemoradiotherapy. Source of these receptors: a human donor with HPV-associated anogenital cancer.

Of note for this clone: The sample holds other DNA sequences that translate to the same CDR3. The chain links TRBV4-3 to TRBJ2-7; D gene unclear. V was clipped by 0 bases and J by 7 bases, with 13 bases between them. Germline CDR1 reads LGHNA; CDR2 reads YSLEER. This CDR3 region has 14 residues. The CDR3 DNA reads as TGCGCCAGCAGCCAAGACCAGTCTGTTTTGGAGCAGTACTTC. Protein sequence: CASSQDQSVLEQYF.

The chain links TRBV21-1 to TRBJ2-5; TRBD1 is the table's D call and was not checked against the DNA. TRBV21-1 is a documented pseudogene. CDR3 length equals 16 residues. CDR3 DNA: TGTGCCAGCAGCGATAGGACAGGGGAGTACCAAGAGACCCAGTACTTC. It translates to CASSDRTGEYQETQYF.

The CDR3 loop is CASSPRGTGTRTDTQYF. CDR3 nucleotides: TGCGCCAGCAGCCCGAGAGGGACAGGGACCCGCACAGATACGCAGTATTTT. This chain joins TRBV4-1 and TRBJ2-3, with 9 bases fitting TRBD1. The CDR3 loop spans 17 amino acids. Trimming cost V 4 bases and J 1 base; bases outside gene matches: 9. In germline, CDR1 is MGHRA, CDR2 YSYEKL.

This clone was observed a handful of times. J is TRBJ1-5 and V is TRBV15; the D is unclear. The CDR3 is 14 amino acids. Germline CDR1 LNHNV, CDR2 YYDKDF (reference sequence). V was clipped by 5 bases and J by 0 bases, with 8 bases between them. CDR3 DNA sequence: TGTGCCACCAGCGACTTCGATAGCAATCAGCCCCAGCATTTT. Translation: CATSDFDSNQPQHF.

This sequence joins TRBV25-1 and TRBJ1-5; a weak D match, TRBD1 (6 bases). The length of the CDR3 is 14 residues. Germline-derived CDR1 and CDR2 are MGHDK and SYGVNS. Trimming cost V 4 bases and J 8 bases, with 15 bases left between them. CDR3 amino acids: CASSVGGWDKPQHF. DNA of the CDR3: TGTGCCAGCAGTGTGGGGGGCTGGGACAAGCCCCAGCATTTT. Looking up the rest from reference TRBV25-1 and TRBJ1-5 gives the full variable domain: EADIYQTPRYLVIGTGKKITLECSQTMGHDKMYWYQQDPGMELHLIHYSYGVNSTEKGDLSSESTVSRIRTEHFPLTLESARPSHTSQYLCASSVGGWDKPQHFGDGTRLSIL.

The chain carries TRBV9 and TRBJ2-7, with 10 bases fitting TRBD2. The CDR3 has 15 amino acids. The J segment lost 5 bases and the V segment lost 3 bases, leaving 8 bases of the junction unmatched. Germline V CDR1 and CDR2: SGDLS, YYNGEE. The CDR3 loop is CASSADSGRINEQYF. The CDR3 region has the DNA TGTGCCAGCAGCGCGGATAGCGGGAGGATCAACGAGCAGTACTTC.

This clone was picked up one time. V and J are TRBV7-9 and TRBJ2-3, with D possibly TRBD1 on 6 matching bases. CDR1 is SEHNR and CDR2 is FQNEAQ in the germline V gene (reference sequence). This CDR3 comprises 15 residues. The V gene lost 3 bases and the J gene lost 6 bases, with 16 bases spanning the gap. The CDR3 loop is CASSLLTGFPDTQYF. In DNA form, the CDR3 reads TGTGCCAGCAGCTTGTTGACAGGTTTCCCGGATACGCAGTATTTT.

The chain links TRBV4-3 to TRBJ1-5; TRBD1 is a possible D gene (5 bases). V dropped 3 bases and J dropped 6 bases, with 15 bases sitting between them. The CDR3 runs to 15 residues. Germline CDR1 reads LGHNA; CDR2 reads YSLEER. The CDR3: CASSQGYGASQPQHF. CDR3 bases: TGCGCCAGCAGCCAGGGATACGGGGCGAGTCAGCCCCAGCATTTT.

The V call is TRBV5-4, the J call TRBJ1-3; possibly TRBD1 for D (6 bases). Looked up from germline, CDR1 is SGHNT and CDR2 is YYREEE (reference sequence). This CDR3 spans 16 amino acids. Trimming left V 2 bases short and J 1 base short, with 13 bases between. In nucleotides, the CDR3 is TGTGCCAGCAGCTTTGGGGGGGCTATGTCTGGAAACACCATATATTTT. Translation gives CASSFGGAMSGNTIYF. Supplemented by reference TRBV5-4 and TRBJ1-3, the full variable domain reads ETGVTQSPTHLIKTRGQQVTLRCSSQSGHNTVSWYQQALGQGPQFIFQYYREEENGRGNFPPRFSGLQFPNYSSELNVNALELDDSALYLCASSFGGAMSGNTIYFGEGSWLTVV.

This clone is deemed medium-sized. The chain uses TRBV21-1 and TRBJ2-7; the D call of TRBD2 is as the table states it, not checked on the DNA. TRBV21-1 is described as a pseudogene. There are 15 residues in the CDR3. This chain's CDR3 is CASSCGRFTTYEQYF. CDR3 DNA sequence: TGTGCCAGCAGCTGCGGGCGGTTCACTACCTACGAGCAGTACTTC.

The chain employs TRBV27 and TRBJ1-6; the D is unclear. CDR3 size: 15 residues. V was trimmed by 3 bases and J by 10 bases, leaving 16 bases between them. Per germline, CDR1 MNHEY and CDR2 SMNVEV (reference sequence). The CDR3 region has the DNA TGTGCCAGCAGTTTTAACGCCGTCATGCAATCACCCCTCCACTTT. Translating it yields CASSFNAVMQSPLHF.

CDR3 residues: CASSLRRETQYF. The CDR3 DNA follows: TGCGCCAGCAGCTTACGACGGGAGACCCAGTACTTC. The V gene is TRBV5-1, the J gene TRBJ2-5; the D is unclear. Trimming took 2 bases from V and 5 from J, leaving 7 bases between them. CDR1 and CDR2 from the germline V gene are SGHRS and YFSETQ. This CDR3 spans 12 amino acids.

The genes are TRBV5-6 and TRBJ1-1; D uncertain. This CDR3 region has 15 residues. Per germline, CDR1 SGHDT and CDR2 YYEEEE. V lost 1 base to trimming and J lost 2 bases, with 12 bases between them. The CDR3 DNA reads TGTGCCAGCAGCTTGATAGGCAGGACCAACACTGAAGCTTTCTTT. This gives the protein CASSLIGRTNTEAFF.

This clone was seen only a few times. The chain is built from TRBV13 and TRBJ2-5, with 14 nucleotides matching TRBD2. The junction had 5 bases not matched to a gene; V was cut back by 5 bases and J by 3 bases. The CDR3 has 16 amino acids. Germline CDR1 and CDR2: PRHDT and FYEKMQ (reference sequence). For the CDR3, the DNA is TGTGCCAGCAGCCCCCCGGGACTAGCGGGAGAAGAGACCCAGTACTTC. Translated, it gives CASSPPGLAGEETQYF.

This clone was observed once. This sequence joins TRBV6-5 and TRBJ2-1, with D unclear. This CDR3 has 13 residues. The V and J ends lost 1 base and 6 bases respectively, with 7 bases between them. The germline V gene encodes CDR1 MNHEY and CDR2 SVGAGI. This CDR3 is CASSYYGRNEQFF. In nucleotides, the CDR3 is TGTGCCAGCAGTTACTACGGCCGCAATGAGCAGTTCTTC.

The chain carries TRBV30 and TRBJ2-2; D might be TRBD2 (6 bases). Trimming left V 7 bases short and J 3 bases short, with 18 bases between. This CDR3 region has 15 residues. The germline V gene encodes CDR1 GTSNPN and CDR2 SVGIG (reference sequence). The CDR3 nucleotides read TGTGCCTCCCACAAGGACTACCGTTACACCGGGGAGCTGTTTTTT. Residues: CASHKDYRYTGELFF.

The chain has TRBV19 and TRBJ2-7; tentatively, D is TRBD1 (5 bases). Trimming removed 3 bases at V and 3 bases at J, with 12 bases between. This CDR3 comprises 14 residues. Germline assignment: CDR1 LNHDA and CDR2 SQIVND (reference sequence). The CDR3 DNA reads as TGTGCCAGTAGTATCGGCGATAGGGGCTACGAGCAGTACTTC. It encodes CASSIGDRGYEQYF.

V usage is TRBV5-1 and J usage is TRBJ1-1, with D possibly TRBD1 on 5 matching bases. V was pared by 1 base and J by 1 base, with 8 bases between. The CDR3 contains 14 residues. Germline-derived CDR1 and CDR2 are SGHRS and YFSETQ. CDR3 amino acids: CASSLSGGNTEAFF. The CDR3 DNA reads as TGCGCCAGCAGCTTGAGCGGGGGGAACACTGAAGCTTTCTTT.

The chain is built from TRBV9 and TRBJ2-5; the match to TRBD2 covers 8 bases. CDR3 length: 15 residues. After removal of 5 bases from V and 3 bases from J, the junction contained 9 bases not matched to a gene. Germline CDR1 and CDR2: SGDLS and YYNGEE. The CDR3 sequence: CASSGPSGGKETQYF. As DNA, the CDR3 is TGTGCCAGCAGTGGACCAAGCGGGGGCAAAGAGACCCAGTACTTC.

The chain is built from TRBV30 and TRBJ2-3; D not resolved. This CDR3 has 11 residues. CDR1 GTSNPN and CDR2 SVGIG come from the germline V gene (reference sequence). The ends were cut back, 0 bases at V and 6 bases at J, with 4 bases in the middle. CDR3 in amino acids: CAWSVRDTQYF. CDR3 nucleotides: TGTGCCTGGAGTGTAAGGGATACGCAGTATTTT.

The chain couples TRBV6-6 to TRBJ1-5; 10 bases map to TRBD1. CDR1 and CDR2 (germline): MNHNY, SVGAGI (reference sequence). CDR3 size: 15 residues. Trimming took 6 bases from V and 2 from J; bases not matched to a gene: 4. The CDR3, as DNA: TGTGCCAGCAGCCGACAGGGGGCAGGCAATCAGCCCCAGCATTTT. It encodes CASSRQGAGNQPQHF.

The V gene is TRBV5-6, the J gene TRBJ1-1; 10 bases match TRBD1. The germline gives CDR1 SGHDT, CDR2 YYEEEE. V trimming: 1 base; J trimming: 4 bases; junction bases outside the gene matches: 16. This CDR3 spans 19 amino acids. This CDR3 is CASSLLWGDRGRSGTEAFF. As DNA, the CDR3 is TGTGCCAGCAGCTTGCTGTGGGGGGACAGGGGCCGTTCGGGCACTGAAGCTTTCTTT.

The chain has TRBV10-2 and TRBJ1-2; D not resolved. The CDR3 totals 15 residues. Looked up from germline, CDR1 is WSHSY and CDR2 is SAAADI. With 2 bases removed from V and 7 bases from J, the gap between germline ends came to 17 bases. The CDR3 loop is CASSESPLSGSGYTF. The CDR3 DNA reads TGCGCCAGCAGTGAGAGCCCCCTTAGTGGGAGTGGCTACACCTTC.

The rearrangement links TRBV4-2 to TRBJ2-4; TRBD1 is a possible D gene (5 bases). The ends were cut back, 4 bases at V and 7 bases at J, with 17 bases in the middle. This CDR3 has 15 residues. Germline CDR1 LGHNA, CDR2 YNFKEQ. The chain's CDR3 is CASSPPSRVENIQYF. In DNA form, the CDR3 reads TGTGCCAGCAGCCCCCCAAGCAGGGTGGAGAACATTCAGTACTTC.

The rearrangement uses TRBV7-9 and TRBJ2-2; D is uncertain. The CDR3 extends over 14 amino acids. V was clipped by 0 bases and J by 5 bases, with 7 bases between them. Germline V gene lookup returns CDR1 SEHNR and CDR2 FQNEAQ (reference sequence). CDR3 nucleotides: TGTGCCAGCAGCTTAGCTTGGGGAACCGGGGAGCTGTTTTTT. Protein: CASSLAWGTGELFF.

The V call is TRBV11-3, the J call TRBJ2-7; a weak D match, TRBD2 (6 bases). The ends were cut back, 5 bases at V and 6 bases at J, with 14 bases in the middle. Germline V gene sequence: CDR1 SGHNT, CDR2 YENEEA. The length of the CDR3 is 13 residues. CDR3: CASSRSGEAEQYF. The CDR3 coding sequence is TGTGCCAGCAGCCGAAGTGGGGAGGCCGAGCAGTACTTC.

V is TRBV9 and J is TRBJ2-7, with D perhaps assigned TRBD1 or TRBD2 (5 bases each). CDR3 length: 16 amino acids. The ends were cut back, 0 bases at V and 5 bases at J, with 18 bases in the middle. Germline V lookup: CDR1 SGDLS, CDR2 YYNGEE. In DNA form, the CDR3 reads TGTGCCAGCAGCGTAGGGGACCGGCTAGAAGGTAACGAGCAGTACTTC. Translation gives CASSVGDRLEGNEQYF.

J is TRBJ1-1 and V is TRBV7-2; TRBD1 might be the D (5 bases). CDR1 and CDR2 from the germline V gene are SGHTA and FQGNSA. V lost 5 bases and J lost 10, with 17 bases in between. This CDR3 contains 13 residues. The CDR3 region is CASSPARAGGAFF. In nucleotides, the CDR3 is TGTGCCAGCAGCCCCGCCAGGGCGGGAGGAGCTTTCTTT.

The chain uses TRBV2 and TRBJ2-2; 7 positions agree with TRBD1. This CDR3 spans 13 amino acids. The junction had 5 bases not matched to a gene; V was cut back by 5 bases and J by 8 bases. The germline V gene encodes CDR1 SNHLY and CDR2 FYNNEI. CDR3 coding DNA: TGTGCCAGCAGTCGGGACAGTATAGGGGAGCTGTTTTTT. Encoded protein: CASSRDSIGELFF.

CDR3 residues: CATQTRGKETQYF. CDR3 bases: TGTGCCACCCAGACCAGGGGGAAGGAGACCCAGTACTTC. The J gene is TRBJ2-5, the V gene TRBV10-3; 7 nucleotides line up with TRBD1. CDR1 and CDR2 from the germline V gene are ENHRY and SYGVKD. CDR3 size: 13 residues. The V gene end was trimmed by 10 bases and the J gene end by 5 bases; junction bases not matched to a gene: 10.